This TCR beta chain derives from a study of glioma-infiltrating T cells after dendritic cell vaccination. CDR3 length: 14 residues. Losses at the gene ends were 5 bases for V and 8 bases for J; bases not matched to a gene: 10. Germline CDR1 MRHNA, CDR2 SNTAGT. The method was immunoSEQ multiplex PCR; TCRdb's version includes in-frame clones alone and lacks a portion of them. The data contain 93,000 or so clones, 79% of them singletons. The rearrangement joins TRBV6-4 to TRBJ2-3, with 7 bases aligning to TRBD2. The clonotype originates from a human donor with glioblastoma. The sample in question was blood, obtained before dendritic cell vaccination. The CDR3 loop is CASSPRAGEGTQYF. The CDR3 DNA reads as TGTGCCAGCAGTCCCCGGGCGGGAGAAGGTACGCAGTATTTT.